Sequencing of this T cell receptor (beta chain) was carried out in a study of blood T cell repertoires in COVID-19. Looked up from germline, CDR1 is KGHDR and CDR2 is SFDVKD. The CDR3 sequence is 14 residues long. The V gene end was trimmed by 8 bases and the J gene end by 4 bases; junction bases not matched to a gene: 9. Sequencing used immunoSEQ multiplex PCR; TCRdb keeps in-frame clones, though not all of them. The data hold about 180,000 clones, with about 86% observed a single time. The TCR sequence derives from a man between 45 and 60 years old with active or convalescent COVID-19. Input material: peripheral blood. V gene TRBV24-1 combines with J gene TRBJ1-2; TRBD1 matches at 7 bases. CDR3 nucleotides: TGTGCCACCAATCGACAGGGCGTCAGCTATGGCTACACCTTC. This encodes CATNRQGVSYGYTF.